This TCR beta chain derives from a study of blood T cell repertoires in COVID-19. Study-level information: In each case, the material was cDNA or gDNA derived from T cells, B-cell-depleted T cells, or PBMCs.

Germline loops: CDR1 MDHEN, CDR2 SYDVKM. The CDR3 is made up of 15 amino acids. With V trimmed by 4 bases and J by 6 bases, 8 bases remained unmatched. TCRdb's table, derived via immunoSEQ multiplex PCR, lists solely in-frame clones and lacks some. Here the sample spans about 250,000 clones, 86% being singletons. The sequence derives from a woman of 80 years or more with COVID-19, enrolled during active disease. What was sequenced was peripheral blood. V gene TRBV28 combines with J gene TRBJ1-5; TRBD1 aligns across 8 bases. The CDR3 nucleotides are TGTGCCAGCAGTTCCCACAGGGGGAGTAGTCAGCCCCAGCATTTT. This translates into CASSSHRGSSQPQHF.